This TCR beta chain derives from a study of blood T cell repertoires in COVID-19. Overall study: Acute and convalescent COVID-19 samples came from the United States, Italy and Spain.

Participants, about 18 to 90 years old, spanned fewer than 30 US areas. Clinical history as reported by participants underpinned cohort assignment. Here immunoSEQ multiplex PCR was the method, and the copy in TCRdb shows in-frame clones only, minus some. The sample holds under 500,000 clones, 70% to 90% seen once. Deletions cut 6 bases from V and 3 bases from J, with 9 bases between. CDR1 SEHNR and CDR2 FQNEAQ come from the germline V gene (reference sequence). The CDR3 is 13 residues long. This chain uses TRBV7-9 with TRBJ2-1; D call uncertain. The sample was PBMCs or T cells enriched from blood (not recorded which). The receptor was derived from a woman under 30 with acute COVID-19. CDR3 loop: CASRSDNYNEQFF. The CDR3 DNA reads TGTGCCAGCAGGTCCGACAACTACAATGAGCAGTTCTTC. The variable domain in full, completed from reference TRBV7-9 and TRBJ2-1, reads DTGVSQNPRHKITKRGQNVTFRCDPISEHNRLYWYRQTLGQGPEFLTYFQNEAQLEKSRLLSDRFSAERPKGSFSTLEIQRTEQGDSAMYLCASRSDNYNEQFFGPGTRLTVL.